The present entry profiles one T cell receptor beta chain with its context. Ten or more counts support this clonotype. It has no known antigen specificity. No base qualities exist here, and no much larger clone lies one base off it. CDR1 MNHEY and CDR2 SVGAGI were looked up in the germline V gene. From cysteine to phenylalanine, the CDR3 is 14 amino acids long. Only the CDR3 DNA stays, 42 bases, in frame from base 1. The V end loses 0 bases and the J end loses 1 base, and a stretch of 6 bases separates them. The sequencer was an Illumina HiSeq 2000. Multiplex PCR amplification was used to build the TCR beta chain libraries. High-throughput sequencing was used to analyze the amplified TCR beta chain products. The public sequencing data were trimmed at Q25 with fastp and processed into clonotypes with MiXCR by TCRdb, which kept only in-frame beta chains. Merged by CDR3 protein, the rows form single entries marked with the most common genes and DNA. This sample lists tens of thousands of distinct CDR3 sequences; under 25% were detected once. The ten largest clones add up to about 2.4% of the sample.

The data originate from a study of breast tumors, draining lymph nodes, adjacent tissues (dated by TCRdb to the mid-2010s). Looking at the study overall: TCR beta repertoires were compared across tumor, adjacent nontumor tissue and axillary lymph nodes obtained from breast cancer patients. In human breast cancer, the study set out to evaluate how tumor, surrounding tissue and draining lymph node repertoires relate to one another and whether T cells may move between these sites.

Overall study outcomes, separate from this receptor: Tumor T-cell repertoires showed less diversity than lymph node repertoires and more diversity than nontumor tissue repertoires, and tumor T-cell repertoires showed preferential V and J gene usage. The study presented the conclusion that tumor T cells originate in lymph nodes as consistent with a hypothesis, not as something directly demonstrated. Tumor and nontumor tissue repertoires were found to be significantly more similar in luminal-like than in basal-like breast cancer. The data were considered consistent with most tumor T cells being derived from the lymph node and subsequently expanding within tumor tissue.

The axillary draining lymph nodes of breast cancer patients were the source of the lymph node samples. The sample comprised axillary lymph node tissue. The V gene is TRBV6-5 and the J gene is TRBJ1-2, with the D gene uncertain. This clonotype was obtained from a female donor with breast cancer. Some clones in this sample may be carry-over from other donors' samples. The base sequence is TGTGCCAGCAGTTACTCCCACAATAACTATGGCTACACCTTC. Its product reads: CASSYSHNNYGYTF.